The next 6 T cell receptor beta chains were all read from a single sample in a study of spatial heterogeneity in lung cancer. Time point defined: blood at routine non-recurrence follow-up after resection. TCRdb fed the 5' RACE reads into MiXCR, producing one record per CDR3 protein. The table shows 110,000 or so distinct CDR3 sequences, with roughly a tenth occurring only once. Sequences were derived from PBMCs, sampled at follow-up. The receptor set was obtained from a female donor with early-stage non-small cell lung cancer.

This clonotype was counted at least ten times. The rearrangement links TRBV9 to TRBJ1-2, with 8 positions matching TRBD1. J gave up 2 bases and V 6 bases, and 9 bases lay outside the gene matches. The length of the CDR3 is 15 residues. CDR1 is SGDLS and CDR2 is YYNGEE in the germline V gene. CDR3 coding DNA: TGTGCCAGCACCCCAACAGGGGGGAACAACTATGGCTACACCTTC. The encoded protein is CASTPTGGNNYGYTF.

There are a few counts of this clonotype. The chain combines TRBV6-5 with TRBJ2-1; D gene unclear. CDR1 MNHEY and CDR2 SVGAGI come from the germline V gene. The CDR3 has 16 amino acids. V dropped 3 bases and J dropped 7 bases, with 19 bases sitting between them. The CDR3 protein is CASSYTGQVFGNEQFF. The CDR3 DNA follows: TGTGCCAGCAGTTATACTGGGCAGGTGTTTGGGAATGAGCAGTTCTTC.

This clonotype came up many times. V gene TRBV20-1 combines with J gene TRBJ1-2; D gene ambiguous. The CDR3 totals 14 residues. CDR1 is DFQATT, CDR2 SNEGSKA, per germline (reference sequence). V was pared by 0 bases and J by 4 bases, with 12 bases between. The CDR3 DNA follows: TGCAGTGCTAGAGATTCATCCGCTTCCTATGGCTACACCTTC. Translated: CSARDSSASYGYTF.

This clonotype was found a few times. CDR3 amino acids: CASSFGQGIARTDTQYF. The CDR3 DNA sequence: TGTGCCAGCAGCTTCGGACAGGGTATCGCCCGCACAGATACGCAGTATTTT. The genes are TRBV11-2 and TRBJ2-3; 8 bases agree with TRBD1. Per the germline V gene, CDR1 is SGHAT and CDR2 is FQNNGV. V lost 3 bases to trimming and J lost 1 base; unmatched junction nucleotides: 9. This CDR3 region has 17 residues.

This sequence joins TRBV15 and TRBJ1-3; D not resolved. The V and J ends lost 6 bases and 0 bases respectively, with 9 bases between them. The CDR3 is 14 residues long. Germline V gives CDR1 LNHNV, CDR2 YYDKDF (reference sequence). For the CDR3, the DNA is TGTGCCACCAGGAACAGAGACTCTGGAAACACCATATATTTT. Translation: CATRNRDSGNTIYF. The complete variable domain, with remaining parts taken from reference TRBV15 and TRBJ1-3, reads DAMVIQNPRYQVTQFGKPVTLSCSQTLNHNVMYWYQQKSSQAPKLLFHYYDKDFNNEADTPDNFQSRRPNTSFCFLDIRSPGLGDTAMYLCATRNRDSGNTIYFGEGSWLTVV.

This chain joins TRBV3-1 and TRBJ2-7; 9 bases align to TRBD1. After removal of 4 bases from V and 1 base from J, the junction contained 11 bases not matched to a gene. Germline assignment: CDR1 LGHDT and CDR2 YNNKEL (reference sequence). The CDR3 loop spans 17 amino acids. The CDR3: CASSRLSRDRASYEQYF. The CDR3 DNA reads TGTGCCAGCAGCCGATTGAGCCGGGACAGGGCATCCTACGAGCAGTACTTC.